This T cell receptor (beta chain) was sequenced during a study of blood T cell repertoires in COVID-19. About the research overall: From T cells, B-cell-depleted T cells, or PBMCs came the material, which was cDNA or gDNA.

Per the germline V gene, CDR1 is LNHDA and CDR2 is SQIVND (reference sequence). With V trimmed by 5 bases and J by 7 bases, 7 bases remained unmatched. The CDR3 contains 15 residues. Method: immunoSEQ multiplex PCR; TCRdb's copy keeps in-frame clones and lacks some. The sample yields approximately 180,000 clones, 70% to 90% seen once. The specimen was peripheral blood. This TCR was recovered from a man aged 55 to 70 with acute or convalescent COVID-19. The V gene is TRBV19, the J gene TRBJ2-2; 10 bases are a match to TRBD2. The CDR3 DNA sequence: TGTGCCAGTAGTGGAAGCGGGAGGGCCAGCGGGGAGCTGTTTTTT. Protein product: CASSGSGRASGELFF.